This T cell receptor beta chain was identified during a study of blood T cell repertoires in COVID-19. Study as a whole: Sites across the United States, Italy and Spain contributed samples from acute and convalescent COVID-19. PBMCs, B-cell-depleted T cells, or T cells provided the cDNA or gDNA that made up the material.

Original data processing: Reference gene primer amplification gave estimated nucleated cell counts. Sequenced by immunoSEQ multiplex PCR; TCRdb stores in-frame clones only, minus some. V, J and clone size were drawn from that table, and D and trimming were deduced from the DNA. The sample shows some 400,000 clones, around 87% of them seen only once. A Seattle source enrolled patients during active infection and followed them longitudinally. This CDR3 has 15 residues. The J segment lost 6 bases and the V segment lost 8 bases, leaving 11 bases of the junction unmatched. CDR1 and CDR2 (germline): PRHDT, FYEKMQ (reference sequence).

Sequencing was performed on peripheral blood. The J gene is TRBJ2-7, the V gene TRBV13; TRBD1 matches 12 bases. The sequence came from a woman in her fifties or sixties with COVID-19, enrolled during active disease. CDR3 in amino acids: CASLLSGTGGVEQYF. As DNA, the CDR3 is TGTGCCAGCCTACTTTCCGGGACAGGGGGCGTCGAGCAGTACTTC.